The 29 T cell receptor beta chains presented below share a single source sample, sequenced in a study of beta chain features in type 1 diabetes. Study outcomes and limitations: Within each of all four CD4+ subsets, Type 1 diabetes patients had TCRB CDR3s that were moderately but significantly shorter.

Reverse transcribing all isolated RNA meant expressed TCRB transcripts were sequenced. Measured with immunoSEQ multiplex PCR; TCRdb has only the in-frame clones, and not every one. Found here are a few hundred thousand clones, roughly 25% of them singletons; the top ten hold over 0.01%. The antigens for these receptors are not known. Sample: naive CD4+ T cells from blood. The receptors originated from a woman in her twenties or thirties with type 1 diabetes.

The J gene is TRBJ2-1, the V gene TRBV29-1; 7 nucleotides match TRBD2. The V gene's germline CDR1 is SQVTM and CDR2 ANQGSEA. J lost 16 bases, V lost 7 bases, and 13 bases had no gene match. This CDR3 is built from 11 residues. Written as DNA, the CDR3 is TGCAGCGCCGGGACTGGGAGGGGCTTTTTCTTC. This gives the protein CSAGTGRGFFF.

The CDR3 nucleotides read TGTGCTTGGTCTTACAGGGGGCCTGAAGCTTTCTTT. It is translated as CAWSYRGPEAFF. The chain links TRBV30 to TRBJ1-1, with TRBD1 identical over 9 bases. The CDR3 is 12 amino acids. The germline V gene has CDR1 GTSNPN and CDR2 SVGIG (reference sequence).

This rearrangement joins TRBV28 to TRBJ2-3, with a possible D match to TRBD2 (6 bases). This CDR3 has 16 residues. V was clipped by 3 bases and J by 4 bases, with 17 bases between them. From germline, CDR1 is MDHEN and CDR2 SYDVKM. The CDR3 nucleotides are TGTGCCAGCAGTTTCGGGGGTAGCGGCGCTCCAGATACGCAGTATTTT. It specifies CASSFGGSGAPDTQYF.

This clone was detected a few times. CDR3 in DNA: TGCGCCAGCAGCCAAGTTCTAGCGGGAGGAGACGAGCAGTACTTC. This codes for CASSQVLAGGDEQYF. This chain joins TRBV4-1 and TRBJ2-7; 11 bases fit TRBD2. Trimming at V came to 1 base and at J to 5 bases, leaving 4 bases not matched to a gene. Germline CDR1 MGHRA, CDR2 YSYEKL. The CDR3 runs to 15 residues.

This clone was picked up a small number of times. This chain links TRBV5-4 with TRBJ2-2, with TRBD2 matching 7 bases. Looked up from germline, CDR1 is SGHNT and CDR2 is YYREEE (reference sequence). After removal of 4 bases from V and 1 base from J, the junction contained 7 bases not matched to a gene. This CDR3 comprises 16 residues. DNA of the CDR3: TGTGCCAGCAGCCCCATGGGAGGGATGAACACCGGGGAGCTGTTTTTT. Amino acids: CASSPMGGMNTGELFF.

The chain recombines TRBV30 with TRBJ1-1; D is unclear. Trimming removed 5 bases from V and 4 bases from J, with 11 bases in between. Germline CDR1 reads GTSNPN; CDR2 reads SVGIG (reference sequence). This CDR3 comprises 12 residues. CDR3 sequence reads: CAWAAGITEAFF. CDR3 bases: TGTGCCTGGGCGGCGGGGATCACTGAAGCTTTCTTT.

This clone was counted between two and nine times. This chain uses TRBV29-1 with TRBJ2-1, with a tentative D call TRBD1 (5 bases). From germline, CDR1 is SQVTM and CDR2 ANQGSEA. The CDR3 spans 14 residues. The V end was cut by 4 bases, the J end by 5 bases, with 15 bases between. The CDR3 protein is CSVGKGIGDNEQFF. CDR3 nucleotides: TGCAGCGTTGGAAAAGGAATAGGGGACAATGAGCAGTTCTTC.

The chain joins TRBV15 to TRBJ2-7, with 7 bases lining up with TRBD1. Germline CDR1 reads LNHNV; CDR2 reads YYDKDF (reference sequence). This CDR3 has 16 amino acids. J was trimmed by 1 base and V by 5 bases; bases with no gene match: 11. The CDR3 bases are TGTGCCACCAGCGGTTCAACAGGGGTTGTGTCCTACGAGCAGTACTTC. As protein: CATSGSTGVVSYEQYF.

This rearrangement joins TRBV4-1 to TRBJ2-1; 7 bases are shared with TRBD2. V trimming: 4 bases; J trimming: 3 bases; junction bases outside the gene matches: 15. The germline V gene has CDR1 MGHRA and CDR2 YSYEKL. The CDR3 length is 18 residues. CDR3 bases: TGCGCCAGCAGCCGAATGGAGTTAGCGGGTCAGCTCTACAATGAGCAGTTCTTC. This encodes CASSRMELAGQLYNEQFF.

The table lists this clone with a few counts. Different DNA sequences within this sample yield the same CDR3. The chain uses TRBV5-1 and TRBJ2-1; weak D call: TRBD2 (6 bases). Germline loops: CDR1 SGHRS, CDR2 YFSETQ. This CDR3 contains 15 residues. V shed 0 bases and J shed 0 bases, with 7 bases lying between them. CDR3 sequence: CASSLDGSSYNEQFF. The CDR3 DNA is TGCGCCAGCAGCTTGGACGGGAGCTCCTACAATGAGCAGTTCTTC.

This clone occurred a few times. The V gene is TRBV30, the J gene TRBJ2-7, with 10 positions matching TRBD2. The junction had 6 bases not matched to a gene; V was cut back by 5 bases and J by 2 bases. CDR1 is GTSNPN, CDR2 SVGIG, per germline (reference sequence). The CDR3 contains 14 residues. The CDR3 nucleotides read TGTGCCTGGCGGACTAGCGGCCTAACCTACGAGCAGTACTTC. Its protein is CAWRTSGLTYEQYF.

This clone has more than one count but fewer than ten. The V call is TRBV19, the J call TRBJ2-3, with D hard to call. V was shortened by 7 bases and J by 4 bases, with 15 bases between the two germline ends. The CDR3 sequence is 14 residues long. The germline gives CDR1 LNHDA, CDR2 SQIVND (reference sequence). CDR3 coding DNA: TGTGCCAGTACCTATGGCGGAACGTCAGATACGCAGTATTTT. Translating it yields CASTYGGTSDTQYF.

This chain uses TRBV19 with TRBJ1-4, with 10 bases lining up with TRBD1. The V gene's germline CDR1 is LNHDA and CDR2 SQIVND (reference sequence). The J segment lost 8 bases and the V segment lost 6 bases, leaving 6 bases of the junction unmatched. The CDR3 is 14 amino acids. The CDR3 sequence is CASRPGQGLEKLFF. The CDR3 DNA sequence: TGTGCCAGTAGGCCGGGACAGGGGCTGGAAAAACTGTTTTTT.

This chain uses TRBV30 with TRBJ2-6, with 7 bases that match TRBD1. This CDR3 has 18 amino acids. CDR1 is GTSNPN, CDR2 SVGIG, per germline (reference sequence). V shed 3 bases, J shed 0 bases, and the junction held 11 bases outside the gene matches. CDR3 nucleotide sequence: TGTGCCTGGAGCCACAAGGACAGGTCGAGCTCTGGGGCCAACGTCCTGACTTTC. Encoded protein: CAWSHKDRSSSGANVLTF.

V gene TRBV30 combines with J gene TRBJ2-5; 8 nucleotides agree with TRBD2. There are 15 residues in the CDR3. The ends lost 5 bases at V and 5 bases at J; junction bases unmatched: 13. Per the germline V gene, CDR1 is GTSNPN and CDR2 is SVGIG (reference sequence). The CDR3 sequence: CAWSAGAIGGETQYF. The CDR3 bases are TGTGCCTGGTCAGCGGGAGCCATCGGGGGGGAGACCCAGTACTTC.

The V call is TRBV25-1, the J call TRBJ2-2, with D possibly TRBD2 on 6 matching bases. Germline CDR1 is MGHDK and CDR2 is SYGVNS. V was trimmed by 3 bases and J by 5 bases, leaving 13 bases between them. The CDR3 consists of 15 residues. The CDR3 DNA reads TGTGCCAGCAGTGACTCCGGGAGAATAACCGGGGAGCTGTTTTTT. Protein product: CASSDSGRITGELFF.

This clone was seen only a few times. This chain uses TRBV9 with TRBJ2-7; no definite D call. CDR3 length: 14 residues. Germline V CDR1 and CDR2: SGDLS, YYNGEE. Trimming cost V 2 bases and J 1 base, with 10 bases left between them. CDR3 nucleotide sequence: TGTGCCAGCAGCGTTGACTCGACTTCCTACGAGCAGTACTTC. Its protein is CASSVDSTSYEQYF. Drawing the rest from reference TRBV9 and TRBJ2-7, the complete variable domain is DSGVTQTPKHLITATGQRVTLRCSPRSGDLSVYWYQQSLDQGLQFLIQYYNGEERAKGNILERFSAQQFPDLHSELNLSSLELGDSALYFCASSVDSTSYEQYFGPGTRLTVT.

This clone was counted a few times. The V gene is TRBV4-2, the J gene TRBJ1-5, with 10 bases that match TRBD1. The CDR3 contains 16 residues. The germline V gene encodes CDR1 LGHNA and CDR2 YNFKEQ. Losses at the gene ends were 0 bases for V and 5 bases for J; bases not matched to a gene: 4. This CDR3 is CASSQDLGQGYQPQHF. In nucleotides, the CDR3 is TGTGCCAGCAGCCAAGACTTGGGACAGGGGTATCAGCCCCAGCATTTT.

This rearrangement joins TRBV18 to TRBJ2-5, with D perhaps TRBD1 (5 bases). Trimming cost V 0 bases and J 1 base, with 9 bases left between them. The CDR3 has 15 amino acids. Germline assignment: CDR1 KGHSH and CDR2 LQKENI. CDR3 DNA sequence: TGTGCCAGCTCACCACCGGGCAGGGCCCAAGAGACCCAGTACTTC. Its protein is CASSPPGRAQETQYF.

This clone was found a few times. The chain combines TRBV7-3 with TRBJ2-5; D possibly corresponds to TRBD1 (6 bases). V was clipped by 6 bases and J by 5 bases, with 13 bases between them. Per germline, CDR1 SGHTA and CDR2 FQGTGA. This CDR3 is 13 amino acids long. The CDR3 protein is CASSSTGLETQYF. CDR3 DNA sequence: TGTGCCAGCAGTTCTACAGGGTTGGAGACCCAGTACTTC.

This clone has only a few counts. Distinct nucleotide sequences in the sample also encode this CDR3. The chain carries TRBV15 and TRBJ1-2; tentatively, D is TRBD1 (5 bases). Germline assignment: CDR1 LNHNV and CDR2 YYDKDF (reference sequence). Trimming took 3 bases from V and 3 from J, leaving 8 bases between them. The CDR3 sequence is 13 residues long. The CDR3 reads CATSRGTDYGYTF. The CDR3 bases are TGTGCCACCAGCAGGGGGACTGACTATGGCTACACCTTC.

The CDR3 loop is CASSFLEGDEQYF. In nucleotides, the CDR3 is TGTGCCAGCAGCTTCCTTGAAGGGGACGAGCAGTACTTC. The genes are TRBV11-2 and TRBJ2-7; a weak D match, TRBD1 (5 bases). The length of the CDR3 is 13 residues. The ends were cut back, 3 bases at V and 5 bases at J, with 11 bases in the middle. CDR1 is SGHAT, CDR2 FQNNGV, per germline.

In this sample, this clone turned up a few times. The chain recombines TRBV28 with TRBJ1-1; 7 bases are a match to TRBD1. Trimming took 6 bases from V and 0 from J; bases not matched to a gene: 4. CDR3 size: 14 residues. CDR1 and CDR2 (germline): MDHEN, SYDVKM. Here the CDR3 DNA reads TGTGCCAGCAGCCGGGGACAGCTGAACACTGAAGCTTTCTTT. It codes for CASSRGQLNTEAFF.

The chain recombines TRBV4-1 with TRBJ1-5, with a tentative D call TRBD1 (6 bases). V was trimmed by 1 base and J by 6 bases, leaving 16 bases between them. Germline V CDR1 and CDR2: MGHRA, YSYEKL. This CDR3 contains 16 residues. CDR3: CASSQVGRGRGQPQHF. The CDR3 DNA follows: TGCGCCAGCAGCCAAGTTGGCAGGGGAAGGGGTCAGCCCCAGCATTTT.

In its sample, this clone was seen a few times. The chain employs TRBV5-6 and TRBJ2-2; no clear D gene. Trimming took 0 bases from V and 3 from J, leaving 3 bases between them. This CDR3 has 13 amino acids. The germline gives CDR1 SGHDT, CDR2 YYEEEE. In nucleotides, the CDR3 is TGTGCCAGCAGCTTGGTCGACACCGGGGAGCTGTTTTTT. It translates to CASSLVDTGELFF.

V usage is TRBV19 and J usage is TRBJ2-4, with D perhaps TRBD1 (6 bases). V was pared by 6 bases and J by 5 bases, with 14 bases between. Germline V CDR1 and CDR2: LNHDA, SQIVND (reference sequence). The CDR3 runs 14 residues. The CDR3 protein is CASSAVGAQNIQYF. Written as DNA, the CDR3 is TGTGCCAGTAGCGCAGTGGGGGCCCAAAACATTCAGTACTTC.

The chain uses TRBV7-9 and TRBJ1-4; D gene uncertain. The CDR3 sequence is 14 residues long. V lost 2 bases and J lost 8, with 12 bases in between. From germline, CDR1 is SEHNR and CDR2 FQNEAQ (reference sequence). The CDR3 loop is CASSLRRDGEKLFF. DNA of the CDR3: TGTGCCAGCAGCTTAAGGAGGGATGGAGAAAAACTGTTTTTT.

This clone showed up just a few times. Here the CDR3 reads CSVENRQGGEQYF. For the CDR3, the DNA is TGCAGCGTTGAAAACCGACAGGGAGGCGAGCAGTACTTC. The rearrangement joins TRBV29-1 to TRBJ2-7, with D tentatively TRBD1 (7 bases). The CDR3 extends over 13 amino acids. Germline CDR1 SQVTM, CDR2 ANQGSEA. Trimming removed 2 bases from V and 6 bases from J, with 14 bases in between.

This clone was seen a few times. The rearrangement links TRBV5-6 to TRBJ1-1, with 8 bases that match TRBD1. CDR1 and CDR2 from the germline V gene are SGHDT and YYEEEE. CDR3 length: 14 amino acids. V lost 6 bases and J lost 3; bases outside the gene matches: 7. The CDR3 coding sequence is TGTGCCAGCACCAAGGACAGGGTTGACACTGAAGCTTTCTTT. It codes for CASTKDRVDTEAFF.